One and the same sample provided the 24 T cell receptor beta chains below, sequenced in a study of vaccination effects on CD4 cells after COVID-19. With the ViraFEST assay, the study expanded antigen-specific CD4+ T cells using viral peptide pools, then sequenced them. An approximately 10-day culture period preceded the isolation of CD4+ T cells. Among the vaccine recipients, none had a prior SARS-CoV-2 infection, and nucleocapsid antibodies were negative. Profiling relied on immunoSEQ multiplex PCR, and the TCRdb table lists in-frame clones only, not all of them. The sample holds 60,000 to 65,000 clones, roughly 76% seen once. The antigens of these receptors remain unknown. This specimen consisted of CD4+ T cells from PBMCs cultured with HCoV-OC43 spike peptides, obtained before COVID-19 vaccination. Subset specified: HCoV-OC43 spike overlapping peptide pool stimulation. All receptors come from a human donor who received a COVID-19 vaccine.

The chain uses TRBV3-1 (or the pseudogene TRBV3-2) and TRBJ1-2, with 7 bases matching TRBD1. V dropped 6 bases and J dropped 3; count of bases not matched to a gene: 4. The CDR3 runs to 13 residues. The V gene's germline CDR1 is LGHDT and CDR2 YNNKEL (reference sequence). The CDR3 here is CASSYRGDYGYTF. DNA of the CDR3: TGTGCCAGCAGTTACAGGGGTGACTATGGCTACACCTTC.

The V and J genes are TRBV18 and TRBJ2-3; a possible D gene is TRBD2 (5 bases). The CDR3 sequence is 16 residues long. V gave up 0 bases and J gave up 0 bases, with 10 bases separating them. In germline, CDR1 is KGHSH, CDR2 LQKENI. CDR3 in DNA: TGTGCCAGCTCACCACCGGGAGTATATAGCACAGATACGCAGTATTTT. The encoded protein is CASSPPGVYSTDTQYF.

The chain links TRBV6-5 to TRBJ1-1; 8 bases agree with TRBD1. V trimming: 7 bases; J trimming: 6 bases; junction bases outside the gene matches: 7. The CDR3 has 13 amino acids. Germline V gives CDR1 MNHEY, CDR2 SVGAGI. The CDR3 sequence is CASMDRVPPEAFF. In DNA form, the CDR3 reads TGTGCCAGCATGGACAGGGTCCCTCCTGAAGCTTTCTTT.

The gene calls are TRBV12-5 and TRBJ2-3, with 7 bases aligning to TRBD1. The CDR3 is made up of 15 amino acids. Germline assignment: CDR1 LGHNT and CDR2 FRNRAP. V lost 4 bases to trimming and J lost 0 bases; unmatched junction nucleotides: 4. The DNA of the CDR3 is TGTGCTAGTGGTTGGGGACAGACCAGCACAGATACGCAGTATTTT. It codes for CASGWGQTSTDTQYF.

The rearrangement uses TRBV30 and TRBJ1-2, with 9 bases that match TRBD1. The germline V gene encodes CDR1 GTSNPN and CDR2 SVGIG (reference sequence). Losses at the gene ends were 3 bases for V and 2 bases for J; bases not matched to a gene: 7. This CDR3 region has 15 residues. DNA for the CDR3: TGTGCCTGGAGGTACTTAGGGACAGGGAACTATGGCTACACCTTC. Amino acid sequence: CAWRYLGTGNYGYTF.

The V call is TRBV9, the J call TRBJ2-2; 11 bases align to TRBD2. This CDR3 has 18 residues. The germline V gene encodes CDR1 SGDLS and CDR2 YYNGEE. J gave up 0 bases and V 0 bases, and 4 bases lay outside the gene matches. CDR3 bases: TGTGCCAGCAGCGTAGGGCTAGCGGGGGGTACGAACACCGGGGAGCTGTTTTTT. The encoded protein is CASSVGLAGGTNTGELFF.

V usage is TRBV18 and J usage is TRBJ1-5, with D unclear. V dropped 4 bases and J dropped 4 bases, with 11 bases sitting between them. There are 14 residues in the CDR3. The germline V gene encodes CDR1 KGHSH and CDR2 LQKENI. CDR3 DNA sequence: TGTGCCAGCTCACAACAAGCGGGTAATCAGCCCCAGCATTTT. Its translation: CASSQQAGNQPQHF.

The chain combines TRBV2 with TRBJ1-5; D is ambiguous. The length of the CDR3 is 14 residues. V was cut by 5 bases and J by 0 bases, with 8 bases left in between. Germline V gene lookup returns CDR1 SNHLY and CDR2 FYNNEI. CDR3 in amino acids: CASSRGGSNQPQHF. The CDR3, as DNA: TGTGCCAGCAGTAGAGGAGGTAGCAATCAGCCCCAGCATTTT. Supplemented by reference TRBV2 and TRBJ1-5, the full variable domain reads EPEVTQTPSHQVTQMGQEVILRCVPISNHLYFYWYRQILGQKVEFLVSFYNNEISEKSEIFDDQFSVERPDGSNFTLKIRSTKLEDSAMYFCASSRGGSNQPQHFGDGTRLSIL.

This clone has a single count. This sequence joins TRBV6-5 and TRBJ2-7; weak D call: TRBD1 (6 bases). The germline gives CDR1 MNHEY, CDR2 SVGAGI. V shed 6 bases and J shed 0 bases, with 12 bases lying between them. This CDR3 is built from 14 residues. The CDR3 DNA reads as TGTGCCAGCAGGAATACAGGGAGCTCCTACGAGCAGTACGTC. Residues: CASRNTGSSYEQYV.

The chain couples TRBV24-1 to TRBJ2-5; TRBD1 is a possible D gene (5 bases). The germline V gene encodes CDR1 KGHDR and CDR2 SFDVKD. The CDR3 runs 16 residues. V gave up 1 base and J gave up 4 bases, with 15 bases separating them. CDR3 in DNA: TGTGCCACCAGTGATTTTGCAGGGAACGCAAGAGAGACCCAGTACTTC. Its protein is CATSDFAGNARETQYF.

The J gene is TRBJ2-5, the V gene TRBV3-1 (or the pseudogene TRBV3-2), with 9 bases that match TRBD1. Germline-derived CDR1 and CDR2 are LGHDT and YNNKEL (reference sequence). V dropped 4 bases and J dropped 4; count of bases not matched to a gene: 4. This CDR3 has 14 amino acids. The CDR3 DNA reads TGTGCCAGCAGCCCGGGACAGGGTGGAGAGACCCAGTACTTC. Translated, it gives CASSPGQGGETQYF.

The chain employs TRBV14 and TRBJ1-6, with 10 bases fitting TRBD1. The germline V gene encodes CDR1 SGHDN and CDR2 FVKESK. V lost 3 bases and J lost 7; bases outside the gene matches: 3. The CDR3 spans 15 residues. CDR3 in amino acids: CASSHTDRGNSPLHF. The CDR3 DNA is TGTGCCAGCAGCCACACGGACAGGGGGAATTCACCCCTCCACTTT.

CDR3 region: CASSLDFPAARPYEQYV. CDR3 sequence (DNA): TGTGCCAGCAGCTTAGATTTTCCAGCCGCCCGACCCTACGAGCAGTACGTC. The chain employs TRBV11-2 and TRBJ2-7, with unresolved D. This CDR3 spans 17 amino acids. The germline V gene has CDR1 SGHAT and CDR2 FQNNGV. Trimming pared 0 bases from V and 2 bases from J, leaving 17 bases between.

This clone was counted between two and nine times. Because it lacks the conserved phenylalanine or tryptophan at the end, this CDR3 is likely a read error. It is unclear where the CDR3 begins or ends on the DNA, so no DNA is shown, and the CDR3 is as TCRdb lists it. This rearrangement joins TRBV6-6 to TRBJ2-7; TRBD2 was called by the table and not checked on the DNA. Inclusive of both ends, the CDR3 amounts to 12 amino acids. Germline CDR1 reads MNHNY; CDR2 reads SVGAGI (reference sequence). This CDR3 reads CASSYEGGYRWI.

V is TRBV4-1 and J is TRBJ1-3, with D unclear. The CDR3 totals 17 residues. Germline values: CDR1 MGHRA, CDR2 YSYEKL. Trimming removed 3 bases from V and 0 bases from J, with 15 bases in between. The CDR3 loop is CASSQISIPSSGNTIYF. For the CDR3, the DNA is TGCGCCAGCAGCCAGATCTCTATCCCGTCCTCTGGAAACACCATATATTTT.

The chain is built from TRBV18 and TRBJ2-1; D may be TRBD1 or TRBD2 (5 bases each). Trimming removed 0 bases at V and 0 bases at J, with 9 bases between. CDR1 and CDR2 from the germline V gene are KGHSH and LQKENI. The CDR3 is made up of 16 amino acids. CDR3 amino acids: CASSPPRGPSYNEQFF. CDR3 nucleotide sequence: TGTGCCAGCTCACCACCCCGGGGCCCCTCCTACAATGAGCAGTTCTTC.

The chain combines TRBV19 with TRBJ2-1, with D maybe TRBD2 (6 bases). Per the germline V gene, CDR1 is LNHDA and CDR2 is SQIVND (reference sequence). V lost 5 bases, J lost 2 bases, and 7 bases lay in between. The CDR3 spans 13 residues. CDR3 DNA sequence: TGTGCCAGTAGTCAGCGGGCCTACAATGAGCAGTTCTTC. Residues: CASSQRAYNEQFF. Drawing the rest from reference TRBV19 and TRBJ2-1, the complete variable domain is DGGITQSPKYLFRKEGQNVTLSCEQNLNHDAMYWYRQDPGQGLRLIYYSQIVNDFQKGDIAEGYSVSREKKESFPLTVTSAQKNPTAFYLCASSQRAYNEQFFGPGTRLTVL.

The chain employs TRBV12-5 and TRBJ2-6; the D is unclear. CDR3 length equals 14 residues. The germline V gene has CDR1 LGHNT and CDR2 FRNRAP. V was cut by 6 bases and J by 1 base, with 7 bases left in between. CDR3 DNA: TGTGCTAGTGGCTCCGCGTCTGGGGCCAACGTCCTGACTTTC. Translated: CASGSASGANVLTF.

CDR3 nucleotides: TGTGCCAGCAGTTTATCTGCGAGATCCTACAATGAGCAGTTCTTC. Encoded protein: CASSLSARSYNEQFF. The genes are TRBV27 and TRBJ2-1, with unresolved D. The CDR3 extends over 15 amino acids. Germline loops: CDR1 MNHEY, CDR2 SMNVEV (reference sequence). Between the trimmed V and J ends, which lost 0 bases and 1 base, there was a span of 7 bases.

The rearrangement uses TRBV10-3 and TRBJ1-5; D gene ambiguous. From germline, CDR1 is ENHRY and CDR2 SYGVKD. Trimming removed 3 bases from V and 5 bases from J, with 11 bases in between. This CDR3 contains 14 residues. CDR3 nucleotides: TGTGCCATCAGTGAAAGACCCCGGGATCAGCCCCAGCATTTT. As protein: CAISERPRDQPQHF.

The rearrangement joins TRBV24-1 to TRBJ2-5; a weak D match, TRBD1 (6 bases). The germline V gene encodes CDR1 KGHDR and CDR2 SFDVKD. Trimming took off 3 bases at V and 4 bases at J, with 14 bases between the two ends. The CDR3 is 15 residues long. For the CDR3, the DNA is TGTGCCACCAGTGATACACAGGGTCCTGGAGAGACCCAGTACTTC. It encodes CATSDTQGPGETQYF.

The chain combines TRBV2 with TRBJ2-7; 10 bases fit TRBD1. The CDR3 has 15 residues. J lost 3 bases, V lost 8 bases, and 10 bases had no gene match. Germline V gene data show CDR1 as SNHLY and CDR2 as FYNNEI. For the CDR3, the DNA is TGTGCCAGCCAATCACGGGGACAGGGGTTCTACGAGCAGTACGTC. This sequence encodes CASQSRGQGFYEQYV.

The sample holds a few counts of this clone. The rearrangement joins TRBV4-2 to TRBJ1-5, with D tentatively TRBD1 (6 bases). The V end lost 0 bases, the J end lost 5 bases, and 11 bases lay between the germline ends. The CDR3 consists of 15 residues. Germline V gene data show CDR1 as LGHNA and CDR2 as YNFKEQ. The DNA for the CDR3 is TGTGCCAGCAGCCAAGATAGGGCAGGGGATCAGCCCCAGCATTTT. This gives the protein CASSQDRAGDQPQHF.

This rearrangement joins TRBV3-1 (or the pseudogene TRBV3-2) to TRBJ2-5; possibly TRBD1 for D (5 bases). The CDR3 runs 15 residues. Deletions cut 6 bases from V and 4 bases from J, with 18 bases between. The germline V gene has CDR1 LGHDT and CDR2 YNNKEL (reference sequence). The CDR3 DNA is TGTGCCAGCAGTCACAGGAGAAGGAACGGAGAGACCCAGTACTTC. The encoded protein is CASSHRRRNGETQYF.